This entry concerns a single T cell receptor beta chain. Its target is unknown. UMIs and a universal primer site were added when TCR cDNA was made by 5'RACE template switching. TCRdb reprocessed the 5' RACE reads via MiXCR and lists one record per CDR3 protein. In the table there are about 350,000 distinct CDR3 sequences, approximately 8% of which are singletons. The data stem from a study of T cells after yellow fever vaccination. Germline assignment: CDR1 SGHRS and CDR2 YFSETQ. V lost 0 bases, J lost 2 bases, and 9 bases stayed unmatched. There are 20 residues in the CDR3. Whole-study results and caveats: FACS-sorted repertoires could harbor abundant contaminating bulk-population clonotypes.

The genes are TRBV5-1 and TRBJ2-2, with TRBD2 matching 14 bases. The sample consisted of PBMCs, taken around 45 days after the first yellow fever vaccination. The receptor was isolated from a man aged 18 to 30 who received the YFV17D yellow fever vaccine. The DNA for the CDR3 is TGCGCCAGCAGCTTGGCCCTCGCGGGACTAGCGGGGGCAAACACCGGGGAGCTGTTTTTT. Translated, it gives CASSLALAGLAGANTGELFF. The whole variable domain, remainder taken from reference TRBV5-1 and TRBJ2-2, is KAGVTQTPRYLIKTRGQQVTLSCSPISGHRSVSWYQQTPGQGLQFLFEYFSETQRNKGNFPGRFSGRQFSNSRSEMNVSTLELGDSALYLCASSLALAGLAGANTGELFFGEGSRLTVL.